One T cell receptor beta chain is described in this entry. Its antigen is currently unknown. These data come from a study of cytomegalovirus exposure and HLA in healthy donors. Findings and caveats of the study: A list of about 160 TCR beta chains associated with cytomegalovirus was given.

The CDR3 is made up of 16 amino acids. The germline V gene has CDR1 MDHEN and CDR2 SYDVKM. The ends lost 3 bases at V and 8 bases at J; junction bases unmatched: 7. The assay was immunoSEQ multiplex PCR, and TCRdb's table has in-frame clones only and misses some. The sample shows approximately 120,000 clones, approximately 94% of them seen only once. This sequence was found in a woman between 18 and 29 years old in good health and CMV-seronegative. This sequence joins TRBV28 and TRBJ2-2; TRBD2 matches 12 bases. Sequencing was performed on PBMCs. The CDR3 region has the DNA TGTGCCAGCAGTTTTCTCGGACTAGCGGGATCTGGGGAGCTGTTTTTT. This sequence encodes CASSFLGLAGSGELFF.